The TCR beta chain under discussion was sequenced for a study of regulatory T cells in long-lasting Graves disease. Combining iRepertoire HTBI primers with Arm-PCR of CDR3 regions, the authors built TCR beta libraries. Original methodology: Among the samples, 62 TRBV and some 13 TRBJ segments were identified. TCRdb redid the calling of the multiplex PCR reads with MiXCR, one entry per CDR3 protein. V and J calls and clone size were set by TCRdb, not the authors. This table has approximately 490,000 distinct CDR3 sequences, 15% to 20% appearing once. The CDR3 has 12 residues. The V and J ends lost 5 bases and 6 bases respectively, with 11 bases between them. This clonotype has a count of ten or more. Noted time point: newly diagnosed GD, antithyroid drugs for less than 3 months. Isolated PBMC RNA provided the starting material for the TCR library. Patients were from an endocrinology department in Xi'an, China.

In addition, the sample was reused for a study of T cells in Graves' hyperthyroidism and ophthalmopathy. From that study: Onset of ophthalmopathy came a median approximately 6.8 months after the model predicted it.

The V and J genes are TRBV12-3 or TRBV12-4 and TRBJ2-7; D is uncertain. The sample consisted of peripheral blood mononuclear cells (PBMCs), taken at new diagnosis, from a patient treated with antithyroid drugs. The source is a man aged 35 to 55 with Graves disease. CDR3 DNA: TGTGCCAGCAGTCCGCGTCGGACCGAGCAGTACTTC. This sequence encodes CASSPRRTEQYF.